The rows below give T cell receptor beta chains drawn from one sample of a study of human T cells and chemical hapten exposure. TCRdb reanalysed the RACE reads using MiXCR and keeps one entry per CDR3 protein. The sample comprises fewer than 500,000 distinct CDR3 sequences, roughly 5% of which are singletons, and roughly 2.4% rests with the top ten. Sequencing was performed on whole blood, taken in connection with sensitization to the hapten diphenylcyclopropenone (DPC). These receptors were collected from a woman between 50 and 59 years old with alopecia areata. Some clones in this sample may be carry-over from other donors' samples. Each CDR3 is given with its conserved first and last residue. A D gene is named only where the DNA matches it firmly. Some rows mark clone size as missing; the rest say once, few, many or name a class of expanded clone.

>15|many|TRBV21-1|NA|TRBJ1-1
TGTGCCAGCAGCAAAGATCAAGGGGGATACCCTGAAGCTTTCTTT
CASSKDQGGYPEAFF
>14|many|TRBV4-2|NA|TRBJ1-1
TGTGCCAGCAGCCAAGGGCGGCTGAACACTGAAGCTTTCTTT
CASSQGRLNTEAFF
>16|NA|TRBV28|NA|TRBJ1-2
TGTGCCAGCAGTTTCCACCGCTTCTCCTTCAACTATGGCTACACCTTC
CASSFHRFSFNYGYTF
>13|many|TRBV5-1|NA|TRBJ1-6
TGCGCCAGCAGCTTGGAACAGAATTCACCCCTCCACTTT
CASSLEQNSPLHF
>15|many|TRBV16|NA|TRBJ2-2
TGTGCCACCCTGTCCACCGCCTGGAACACCGGGGAGCTGTTTTTT
CATLSTAWNTGELFF
>15|NA|TRBV10-3|NA|TRBJ2-1
TGTGCCATCAGTGATGTACAGGGAAAAGACAATGAGCAGTTCTTC
CAISDVQGKDNEQFF
>14|NA|TRBV12-3/TRBV12-4|TRBD1|TRBJ2-7
TGTGCCAGCCAAAGGGAGACAGGGCACTACGAGCAGTACTTC
CASQRETGHYEQYF
>14|few|TRBV5-1|NA|TRBJ1-2
TGCGCCAGCAGCTTAGGCAGGGTTAACTATGGCTACACCTTC
CASSLGRVNYGYTF
>14|many|TRBV27|TRBD1|TRBJ2-7
TGTGCCAGCAGTTTAGGGGACAGCGGCTACGAGCAGTACTTC
CASSLGDSGYEQYF
>12|many|TRBV20-1|NA|TRBJ1-2
TGCAGTGCTAACCCAGGAGGCTATGGCTACACCTTC
CSANPGGYGYTF
>13|many|TRBV28|NA|TRBJ2-7
TGTGCCACCTTTGACAGTTCCTCCTACGAGCAGTACTTC
CATFDSSSYEQYF
>17|many|TRBV7-8|TRBD1|TRBJ1-1
TGTGCCAGCAGCCGCGTCCCGACGGAGGGGGCGCGCACTGAAGCTTTCTTT
CASSRVPTEGARTEAFF
>14|many|TRBV6-2/TRBV6-3|NA|TRBJ1-5
TGTGCCAGCAGTTACCCTACAGGTAATCAGCCCCAGCATTTT
CASSYPTGNQPQHF
>16|many|TRBV28|TRBD2|TRBJ2-7
TGTGCCAGCAGGCCGCTCCCTGGCGGGAGGGACAACGAGCAGTACTTC
CASRPLPGGRDNEQYF
>17|few|TRBV4-2|NA|TRBJ2-3
TGTGCCAGCAGCCAAGATAGGTCCCCGGTGGGCACAGATACGCAGTATTTT
CASSQDRSPVGTDTQYF
>14|few|TRBV4-2|NA|TRBJ2-5
TGTGCCAGCAGCCAAGAATGGAGGGTAGAGACCCAGTACTTC
CASSQEWRVETQYF
>14|many|TRBV5-5|TRBD1|TRBJ2-5
TGTGCCAGCAGGGTGGGACAGATTCAAGAGACCCAGTACTTC
CASRVGQIQETQYF
>14|many|TRBV11-2|NA|TRBJ1-5
TGTGCCAGCAGCTTAGACAGGGTTCGGCAGCCCCAGCATTTT
CASSLDRVRQPQHF
>15|many|TRBV3-1|NA|TRBJ1-4
TGTGCCAGCAGCCAACGAGGGACGAGAGGTGAAAAACTGTTTTTT
CASSQRGTRGEKLFF
>15|many|TRBV12-3/TRBV12-4|NA|TRBJ2-3
TGTGCCAGCAGGAGCGGGCAAACTAGCACAGATACGCAGTATTTT
CASRSGQTSTDTQYF
>12|many|TRBV10-3|NA|TRBJ2-3
TGTGCCATCAGTGTAGGGGCAGATACGCAGTATTTT
CAISVGADTQYF
>15|many|TRBV27|TRBD1|TRBJ2-3
TGTGCCAGCAGTTTATGGCAGGGGGCTACTGATACGCAGTATTTT
CASSLWQGATDTQYF
>15|many|TRBV6-5|NA|TRBJ2-1
TGTGCCAGCAGTTACTCCCGGGACCCCCACAATGAGCAGTTCTTC
CASSYSRDPHNEQFF
>15|few|TRBV18|NA|TRBJ2-3
TGTGCCAGCTCACCACCGTCGAGGGGTGGAGATACGCAGTATTTT
CASSPPSRGGDTQYF
>14|many|TRBV3-1|NA|TRBJ2-3
TGTGCCAGCAGCGCAGGGTCTAGCACAGATACGCAGTATTTT
CASSAGSSTDTQYF
>15|NA|TRBV3-1|NA|TRBJ2-7
TGTGCCAGCAGCCCAGGAGACGGAAGTCCTAAGGAGCAGTACTTC
CASSPGDGSPKEQYF
>13|many|TRBV7-2|NA|TRBJ2-1
TGTGCCAGCAGGAGCCTCTCCTACAATGAGCAGTTCTTC
CASRSLSYNEQFF
>15|many|TRBV7-2|NA|TRBJ2-1
TGTGCCAGCAGCTTCCTAGCAAGCGCCTACAATGAGCAGTTCTTC
CASSFLASAYNEQFF
>15|many|TRBV27|NA|TRBJ2-5
TGTGCCAGCAGAAAAGGGCCTCACCCCCAAGAGACCCAGTACTTC
CASRKGPHPQETQYF
>14|NA|TRBV6-2/TRBV6-3|TRBD1|TRBJ2-1
TGTGCCACGTTTCGACAGGGTGATAACAATGAGCAGTTCTTC
CATFRQGDNNEQFF
>16|few|TRBV7-3|NA|TRBJ2-2
TGTGCCAGCAGCTTAACTTGGGACACGAACACCGGGGAGCTGTTTTTT
CASSLTWDTNTGELFF
>15|few|TRBV20-1|NA|TRBJ2-3
TGCAGTGCTAGAGATTCGAGGGAGAGCACAGATACGCAGTATTTT
CSARDSRESTDTQYF
>13|many|TRBV29-1|NA|TRBJ2-1
TGCAGCGTTGACGGTCAGTCGGGCAATGAGCAGTTCTTC
CSVDGQSGNEQFF
>15|many|TRBV7-2|NA|TRBJ2-1
TGTGCCAGCAGCTTAGTAGAGGGGAAGGACAATGAGCAGTTCTTC
CASSLVEGKDNEQFF
>15|NA|TRBV10-3|TRBD2|TRBJ2-1
TGTGCCACATTGAGGAGCGGGGGAGAATACAATGAGCAGTTCTTC
CATLRSGGEYNEQFF
>13|few|TRBV6-5|TRBD1|TRBJ1-2
TGTGCCAGCAGACCCGGACAGGCCTATGGCTACACCTTC
CASRPGQAYGYTF
>15|many|TRBV12-3/TRBV12-4|TRBD2|TRBJ2-1
TGTGCCAGCAGTTTTGGACTAGCGGGAGCAAATGAGCAGTTCTTC
CASSFGLAGANEQFF
>17|many|TRBV13|TRBD1|TRBJ1-2
TGTGCCAGCAGCCGGGACAGGGGGGCCCTTCCTAACTATGGCTACACCTTC
CASSRDRGALPNYGYTF
>15|few|TRBV4-1|NA|TRBJ1-2
TGCGCCAGCAGCCAAGTGGGCTCCCCCCGGGGGGGCTACACCTTC
CASSQVGSPRGGYTF
>14|few|TRBV6-5|NA|TRBJ2-1
TGTGCCAGCAGTTCCCTCGGCTCCTACAATGAGCAGTTCTTC
CASSSLGSYNEQFF